This passage covers 17 T cell receptor beta chains from one sample sequenced in a study of T-cell reconstitution after alpha-beta-depleted transplantation in children. Unique molecular identifiers were built into the TCRbeta library. TCRdb re-analysed the PCR reads in MiXCR, keeping a single row per CDR3 protein. The data contain around 78,000 distinct CDR3 sequences, 12% to 15% of them seen just once; the ten biggest clones take up 27%. The source material was PBMCs, mostly from graft donor cells, sampled 180 days after TCRalphabeta/CD19-depleted stem cell transplant. These receptors were obtained from a male patient under 10 years old who had a stem cell transplant for acute lymphoblastic leukemia, so the T cells may come from the graft donor.

The chain joins TRBV9 to TRBJ2-5; D not certain. Germline V gives CDR1 SGDLS, CDR2 YYNGEE. The CDR3 loop spans 12 amino acids. The ends were cut back, 4 bases at V and 4 bases at J, with 8 bases in the middle. The chain's CDR3 is CASSQHGETQYF. Here the CDR3 DNA reads TGTGCCAGCAGCCAACACGGAGAGACCCAGTACTTC.

In its sample, this clonotype was seen a few times. CDR3: CASSRDRGRDYLYEQYF. The CDR3 DNA sequence: TGCGCCAGCAGCCGGGACAGGGGTCGGGACTACCTCTACGAGCAGTACTTC. The J gene is TRBJ2-7, the V gene TRBV5-1, with 10 bases that match TRBD1. Germline CDR1 and CDR2: SGHRS and YFSETQ. The V gene end was trimmed by 4 bases and the J gene end by 3 bases; junction bases not matched to a gene: 13. The CDR3 has 17 residues.

The chain links TRBV5-1 to TRBJ2-1, with D possibly TRBD2 on 6 matching bases. The germline V gene has CDR1 SGHRS and CDR2 YFSETQ. The CDR3 has 15 residues. The V end was cut by 5 bases, the J end by 6 bases, with 18 bases between. CDR3 DNA: TGCGCCAGCAGGCCAGGGACTTTCTCTAGCAATGAGCAGTTCTTC. This encodes CASRPGTFSSNEQFF.

This clonotype was seen only a few times. The chain uses TRBV6-1 and TRBJ1-5; TRBD1 is a possible D gene (6 bases). The CDR3 loop spans 14 amino acids. V was trimmed by 6 bases and J by 3 bases, leaving 12 bases between them. The germline CDR1 and CDR2 sequences are MNHNS and SASEGT. In DNA form, the CDR3 reads TGTGCCAGCAGCCCCTCAGGGGCCAATCAGCCCCAGCATTTT. Translated, it gives CASSPSGANQPQHF.

CDR3 amino acids: CASSVSREFTEAFF. The DNA for the CDR3 is TGTGCCAGCAGCGTCTCGAGGGAGTTCACTGAAGCTTTCTTT. V usage is TRBV6-5 and J usage is TRBJ1-1; D call uncertain. The V gene's germline CDR1 is MNHEY and CDR2 SVGAGI. V was shortened by 6 bases and J by 4 bases, with 15 bases between the two germline ends. This CDR3 has 14 residues.

By its share, this clonotype is medium-sized. This chain's CDR3 is CSASLAVTYNEQFF. CDR3 bases: TGCAGTGCTAGCTTGGCGGTTACCTACAATGAGCAGTTCTTC. The V gene is TRBV20-1, the J gene TRBJ2-1, with D uncertain. Germline lookup yields CDR1 DFQATT and CDR2 SNEGSKA (reference sequence). V lost 3 bases and J 2 bases, leaving 11 bases between the germline ends. This CDR3 is built from 14 residues.

The table lists this clonotype with a few counts. The rearrangement uses TRBV4-2 and TRBJ2-3; a weak D match, TRBD1 (5 bases). Germline values: CDR1 LGHNA, CDR2 YNFKEQ. The CDR3 contains 13 residues. The V gene lost 6 bases and the J gene lost 3 bases, with 10 bases spanning the gap. As DNA, the CDR3 is TGTGCCAGCAGAGGGGTAGATACAGATACGCAGTATTTT. Protein: CASRGVDTDTQYF.

Ten or more counts support this clonotype. The rearrangement links TRBV11-1 to TRBJ2-1; TRBD2 matches 10 bases. This CDR3 region has 15 residues. Germline CDR1 is SGHAT and CDR2 is FQDESV (reference sequence). V lost 5 bases to trimming and J lost 5 bases; unmatched junction nucleotides: 6. In DNA form, the CDR3 reads TGTGCCAGCAGCCGAACTAGCGGGGATGACAATGAGCAGTTCTTC. Protein sequence: CASSRTSGDDNEQFF.

The sample holds a few counts of this clonotype. This chain connects TRBV27 to TRBJ2-2; 9 positions agree with TRBD1. The CDR3 consists of 15 residues. Trimming took 5 bases from V and 7 from J; bases not matched to a gene: 8. CDR1 is MNHEY, CDR2 SMNVEV, per germline (reference sequence). The CDR3 loop reads CASSNRDRAGGELFF. The DNA for the CDR3 is TGTGCCAGCAGTAACCGGGACAGGGCGGGCGGGGAGCTGTTTTTT.

The table lists this clonotype with a few counts. The chain recombines TRBV10-3 with TRBJ2-5; no definite D call. Per the germline V gene, CDR1 is ENHRY and CDR2 is SYGVKD. The ends were cut back, 4 bases at V and 1 base at J, with 7 bases in the middle. The CDR3 spans 13 residues. CDR3 in DNA: TGTGCCATCAGTGGGGTAGTCCAAGAGACCCAGTACTTC. Residues: CAISGVVQETQYF.

This chain joins TRBV4-3 and TRBJ2-5, with TRBD2 as a possible D gene (7 bases). The V and J ends lost 9 bases and 9 bases respectively, with 11 bases between them. The CDR3 totals 10 residues. CDR1 and CDR2 (germline): LGHNA, YSLEER. CDR3 region: CARRGGAQYF. CDR3 nucleotide sequence: TGCGCCAGAAGGGGGGGGGCCCAGTACTTC.

J is TRBJ2-3 and V is TRBV25-1; D may be TRBD2 (6 bases). Deletions cut 6 bases from V and 0 bases from J, with 16 bases between. CDR1 MGHDK and CDR2 SYGVNS come from the germline V gene. This CDR3 contains 16 residues. The chain's CDR3 is CASSAGSSSSTDTQYF. As DNA, the CDR3 is TGTGCCAGCAGCGCGGGGAGCTCTTCTAGCACAGATACGCAGTATTTT.

V is TRBV4-2 and J is TRBJ2-7, with a tentative D call TRBD1 (5 bases). The V end was cut by 0 bases, the J end by 2 bases, with 11 bases between. CDR3 length: 15 amino acids. Per the germline V gene, CDR1 is LGHNA and CDR2 is YNFKEQ. CDR3 loop: CASSQDRAFPYEQYF. CDR3 coding DNA: TGTGCCAGCAGCCAAGACAGGGCCTTTCCCTACGAGCAGTACTTC.

The chain couples TRBV24-1 to TRBJ2-1, with D unclear. The CDR3 runs to 15 residues. CDR1 is KGHDR and CDR2 is SFDVKD in the germline V gene. Between the trimmed V and J ends, which lost 4 bases and 10 bases, there was a span of 19 bases. The CDR3 DNA is TGTGCCACCAGTGACCCTAGGCACCTAGTGCCCGAGCAGTTCTTC. This codes for CATSDPRHLVPEQFF.

V is TRBV20-1 and J is TRBJ2-1, with 12 bases lining up with TRBD2. V shed 5 bases and J 3 bases; nucleotides not matched to a gene: 2. The CDR3 runs 14 residues. Looked up from germline, CDR1 is DFQATT and CDR2 is SNEGSKA (reference sequence). CDR3 sequence (DNA): TGCAGTGCTTGGGGACTAGCGGGCTACAATGAGCAGTTCTTC. Translation: CSAWGLAGYNEQFF.

This clonotype has only a few counts. The rearrangement links TRBV6-5 to TRBJ2-5, with D perhaps TRBD1 (5 bases). This CDR3 has 15 amino acids. Looked up from germline, CDR1 is MNHEY and CDR2 is SVGAGI. V lost 3 bases, J lost 1 base, and 12 bases lay in between. CDR3 sequence (DNA): TGTGCCAGCAGTTATGGGGCTCCGGGCCAAGAGACCCAGTACTTC. Translation gives CASSYGAPGQETQYF.

This clonotype was recorded a few times. V and J are TRBV18 and TRBJ2-3; no clear D gene. V gave up 6 bases and J gave up 4 bases, with 11 bases separating them. Germline V lookup: CDR1 KGHSH, CDR2 LQKENI. CDR3 size: 13 residues. CDR3 in amino acids: CASSTNRADTQYF. Written as DNA, the CDR3 is TGTGCCAGCTCGACGAATAGGGCAGATACGCAGTATTTT.